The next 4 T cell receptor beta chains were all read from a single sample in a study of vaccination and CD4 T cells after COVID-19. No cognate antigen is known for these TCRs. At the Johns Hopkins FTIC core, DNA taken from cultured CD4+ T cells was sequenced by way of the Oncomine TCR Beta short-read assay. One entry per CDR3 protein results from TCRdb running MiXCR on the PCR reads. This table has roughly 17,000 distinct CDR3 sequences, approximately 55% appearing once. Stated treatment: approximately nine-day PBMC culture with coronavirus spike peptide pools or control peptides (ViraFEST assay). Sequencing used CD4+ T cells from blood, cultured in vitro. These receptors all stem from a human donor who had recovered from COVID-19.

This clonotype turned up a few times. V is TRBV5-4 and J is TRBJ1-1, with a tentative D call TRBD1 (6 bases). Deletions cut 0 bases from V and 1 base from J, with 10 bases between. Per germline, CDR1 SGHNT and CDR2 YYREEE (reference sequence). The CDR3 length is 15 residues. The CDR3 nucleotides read TGTGCCAGCAGCTTGGCCCAGACAGGGAACACTGAAGCTTTCTTT. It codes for CASSLAQTGNTEAFF.

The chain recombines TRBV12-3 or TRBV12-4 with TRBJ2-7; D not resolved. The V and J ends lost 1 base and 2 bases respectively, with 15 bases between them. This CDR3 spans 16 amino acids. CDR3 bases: TGTGCCAGCAGTTTAGGGCCCTATTCCTCCGCCTACGAGCAGTACTTC. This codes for CASSLGPYSSAYEQYF.

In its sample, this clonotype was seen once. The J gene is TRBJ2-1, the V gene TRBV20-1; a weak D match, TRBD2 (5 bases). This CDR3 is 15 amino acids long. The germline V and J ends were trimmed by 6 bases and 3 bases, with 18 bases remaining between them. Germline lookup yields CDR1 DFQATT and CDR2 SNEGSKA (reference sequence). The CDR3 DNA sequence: TGCAGTGCCTTGAGGACTCTTTACTACTACAATGAGCAGTTCTTC. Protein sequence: CSALRTLYYYNEQFF.

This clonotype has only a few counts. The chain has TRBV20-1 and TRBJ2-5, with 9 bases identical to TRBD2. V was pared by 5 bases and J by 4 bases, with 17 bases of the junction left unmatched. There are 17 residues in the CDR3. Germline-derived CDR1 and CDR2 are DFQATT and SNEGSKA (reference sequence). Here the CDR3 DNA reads TGCAGTGCTGACGACGAAGGGGCGGGAGGGCCGAGAGAGACCCAGTACTTC. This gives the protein CSADDEGAGGPRETQYF.